Listed below are T cell receptor beta chains from one sample, sequenced in a study of T cells in Graves' hyperthyroidism and ophthalmopathy. TCRdb used MiXCR to reprocess the multiplex PCR reads, holding one entry per CDR3 protein. The sample includes about 840,000 distinct CDR3 sequences, around 38% seen only once; the top ten take 8.9%. The material sequenced was blood. The source is a man aged 18 to 35 with Graves' hyperthyroidism. CDR3s include the opening cysteine and the closing phenylalanine or tryptophan. A D gene is named only where the DNA matches it firmly. Size tells how often a clone was seen (once, few, many) or the class of an expanded clone, and some rows leave it out.

v_gene: TRBV4-1; abundance: few; j_gene: TRBJ1-5; d_gene: TRBD1; CDR3aa: CASSHWTGSNQPQHF; CDR3nt: TGCGCCAGCAGCCATTGGACAGGGAGCAATCAGCCCCAGCATTTT
v_gene: TRBV2; abundance: .; j_gene: TRBJ2-3; d_gene: TRBD2; CDR3aa: CASSATSGGGTDTQYF; CDR3nt: TGTGCCAGCAGCGCAACTAGCGGGGGAGGCACAGATACGCAGTATTTT
v_gene: TRBV6-5; abundance: .; j_gene: TRBJ1-1; d_gene: .; CDR3aa: CASSYSGARMTEAFF; CDR3nt: TGTGCCAGCAGTTACAGCGGGGCGAGAATGACTGAAGCTTTCTTT
v_gene: TRBV7-2; abundance: .; j_gene: TRBJ2-6; d_gene: .; CDR3aa: CASSLASRISSGANVLTF; CDR3nt: TGTGCCAGCAGCTTAGCCTCACGAATTAGCTCTGGGGCCAACGTCCTGACTTTC
v_gene: TRBV12-3/TRBV12-4; abundance: .; j_gene: TRBJ1-1; d_gene: TRBD1; CDR3aa: CASSLRIGTGHNTEAFF; CDR3nt: TGTGCCAGCAGTTTAAGGATCGGGACAGGACATAACACTGAAGCTTTCTTT
v_gene: TRBV6-5; abundance: few; j_gene: TRBJ1-1; d_gene: TRBD1; CDR3aa: CASAGTVNTEAFF; CDR3nt: TGTGCCAGCGCCGGGACAGTGAACACTGAAGCTTTCTTT
v_gene: TRBV5-6; abundance: .; j_gene: TRBJ1-1; d_gene: .; CDR3aa: CASSFAGRPSNTEAFF; CDR3nt: TGTGCCAGCAGCTTCGCCGGTAGGCCTTCGAACACTGAAGCTTTCTTT
v_gene: TRBV11-2; abundance: .; j_gene: TRBJ2-7; d_gene: .; CDR3aa: CASSLDLWGSYEQYF; CDR3nt: TGTGCCAGCAGCTTAGATCTCTGGGGTTCCTACGAGCAGTACTTC
v_gene: TRBV10-3; abundance: .; j_gene: TRBJ1-6; d_gene: TRBD1; CDR3aa: CASSAGQGAYSPLHF; CDR3nt: TGTGCCAGCAGCGCCGGACAGGGGGCTTATTCACCCCTCCACTTT
v_gene: TRBV11-2; abundance: .; j_gene: TRBJ2-2; d_gene: .; CDR3aa: CASSLGWSRTGELFF; CDR3nt: TGTGCCAGCAGCTTGGGATGGAGTCGGACCGGGGAGCTGTTTTTT
v_gene: TRBV12-3/TRBV12-4; abundance: few; j_gene: TRBJ2-7; d_gene: .; CDR3aa: CASSLERSTYEQYF; CDR3nt: TGTGCCAGCAGTTTAGAGAGGAGTACCTACGAGCAGTACTTC
v_gene: TRBV7-2; abundance: few; j_gene: TRBJ2-2; d_gene: TRBD2; CDR3aa: CASSTSGSNTGELFF; CDR3nt: TGTGCCAGCAGCACTAGCGGGAGCAACACCGGGGAGCTGTTTTTT
v_gene: TRBV20-1; abundance: .; j_gene: TRBJ1-1; d_gene: .; CDR3aa: CSARTAIPVGTDAFF; CDR3nt: TGCAGTGCTAGGACAGCCATCCCGGTGGGAACTGACGCTTTCTTT
v_gene: TRBV20-1; abundance: .; j_gene: TRBJ2-1; d_gene: TRBD1; CDR3aa: CSASTGGGEQFF; CDR3nt: TGCAGTGCATCTACAGGGGGTGGTGAGCAGTTCTTC
v_gene: TRBV29-1; abundance: many; j_gene: TRBJ2-7; d_gene: TRBD1; CDR3aa: CSGGTGNEQYF; CDR3nt: TGCAGCGGTGGGACAGGTAACGAGCAGTACTTC
v_gene: TRBV6-5; abundance: many; j_gene: TRBJ1-1; d_gene: .; CDR3aa: CASSYPGNTEAFF; CDR3nt: TGTGCCAGCAGTTATCCGGGGAACACTGAAGCTTTCTTT
v_gene: TRBV9; abundance: few; j_gene: TRBJ1-1; d_gene: .; CDR3aa: CASSNSGEPWMNTEAFF; CDR3nt: TGTGCCAGCAGTAACTCAGGGGAGCCATGGATGAACACTGAAGCTTTCTTT
v_gene: TRBV9; abundance: few; j_gene: TRBJ1-4; d_gene: .; CDR3aa: CASSERDTLNEKLFF; CDR3nt: TGTGCCAGCAGCGAACGGGACACCTTAAATGAAAAACTGTTTTTT
v_gene: TRBV10-3; abundance: many; j_gene: TRBJ2-2; d_gene: .; CDR3aa: CATVGLSSRRELFF; CDR3nt: TGTGCCACCGTGGGACTTTCCTCCAGAAGGGAGCTGTTTTTT
v_gene: TRBV6-6; abundance: .; j_gene: TRBJ1-1; d_gene: .; CDR3aa: CASSYSKGGGTEAFF; CDR3nt: TGTGCCAGCAGTTACTCGAAGGGGGGCGGCACTGAAGCTTTCTTT
v_gene: TRBV2; abundance: once; j_gene: TRBJ2-2; d_gene: TRBD1; CDR3aa: CASSRTGDAGELFF; CDR3nt: TGTGCCAGCAGTAGAACAGGGGACGCCGGGGAGCTGTTTTTT
v_gene: TRBV5-1; abundance: many; j_gene: TRBJ1-2; d_gene: .; CDR3aa: CASSPDIIYGYTF; CDR3nt: TGCGCCAGCAGCCCCGATATAATATATGGCTACACCTTC
v_gene: TRBV7-9; abundance: .; j_gene: TRBJ2-7; d_gene: TRBD2; CDR3aa: CASSSIPSGNSYEQYF; CDR3nt: TGTGCCAGCAGCTCTATACCCAGCGGGAACTCCTACGAGCAGTACTTC
v_gene: TRBV29-1; abundance: .; j_gene: TRBJ1-1; d_gene: .; CDR3aa: CSLVGGSNTEAFF; CDR3nt: TGCAGCTTGGTCGGGGGCTCTAACACTGAAGCTTTCTTT
v_gene: TRBV7-6; abundance: .; j_gene: TRBJ1-3; d_gene: .; CDR3aa: CASSADTFSGNTIYF; CDR3nt: TGTGCCAGCAGCGCCGATACCTTCTCTGGAAACACCATATATTTT
v_gene: TRBV5-1; abundance: few; j_gene: TRBJ1-1; d_gene: TRBD1; CDR3aa: CASSQGQGLVTEAFF; CDR3nt: TGCGCCAGCAGCCAGGGACAGGGTTTAGTGACTGAAGCTTTCTTT
v_gene: TRBV5-4; abundance: .; j_gene: TRBJ1-1; d_gene: .; CDR3aa: CASTRDGNTEAFF; CDR3nt: TGTGCCAGCACCCGGGACGGGAACACTGAAGCTTTCTTT
v_gene: TRBV10-3; abundance: .; j_gene: TRBJ1-5; d_gene: TRBD1; CDR3aa: CAWSRGHQPQHF; CDR3nt: TGTGCCTGGAGCAGGGGGCATCAGCCCCAGCATTTT
v_gene: TRBV7-8; abundance: .; j_gene: TRBJ2-5; d_gene: .; CDR3aa: CASSLWQGETQYF; CDR3nt: TGTGCCAGCAGTTTATGGCAGGGGGAGACCCAGTACTTC
v_gene: TRBV2; abundance: few; j_gene: TRBJ2-7; d_gene: .; CDR3aa: CASSRGRVEYEQYF; CDR3nt: TGTGCCAGCTCACGGGGCAGGGTGGAGTACGAGCAGTACTTC
v_gene: TRBV5-1; abundance: .; j_gene: TRBJ1-4; d_gene: .; CDR3aa: CASSFVGETNGKLFF; CDR3nt: TGCGCCAGCAGCTTTGTGGGGGAAACTAATGGAAAACTGTTTTTT
v_gene: TRBV29-1; abundance: many; j_gene: TRBJ1-1; d_gene: .; CDR3aa: CSGWVNTEAFF; CDR3nt: TGCAGCGGCTGGGTGAACACTGAAGCTTTCTTT